This T cell receptor (beta chain) came from a study of human T cells and chemical hapten exposure. Study outcomes and limitations: Since the donors had alopecia, their immune response may not be the same as that of healthy people. The study found that DPC sensitization did not change TCRs above 1 in 1000 frequency.

In TCRdb, the RACE reads were re-called with MiXCR into one record per CDR3 protein. Of about 170,000 distinct CDR3 sequences listed, roughly 25% are singletons. Indicated time point: patch test 3, about 24 weeks after DPC sensitization. Noted treatment: therapeutic diphenylcyclopropenone sensitization with weekly scalp DPC. Venepuncture was done earlier than the placement of each patch test. Total RNA extraction was carried out from unfractionated whole blood. This clonotype was counted between two and nine times. Its antigen is currently unknown. V was shortened by 6 bases and J by 1 base, with 16 bases between the two germline ends. The CDR3 length is 15 residues. CDR1 and CDR2 (germline): DFQATT, SNEGSKA (reference sequence).

Sequences were derived from whole blood, sampled in connection with sensitization to the hapten diphenylcyclopropenone (DPC). The chain recombines TRBV20-1 with TRBJ2-4; D is perhaps TRBD2 (6 bases). The TCR was taken from a woman aged 18-29 years with alopecia areata. Some clones in this sample may be carry-over from other donors' samples. CDR3 sequence (DNA): TGCAGTGCCCCGGACGCCCGGGAGGCCAAAAACATTCAGTACTTC. Translation gives CSAPDAREAKNIQYF.